This T cell receptor beta chain is from a study of cytomegalovirus exposure and HLA in healthy donors. With 7 bases removed from V and 2 bases from J, the gap between germline ends came to 12 bases. This CDR3 comprises 14 residues. Germline values: CDR1 MDHEN, CDR2 SYDVKM. The PCR employed 60 Vbeta primers together with 13 Jbeta primers. Profiling relied on immunoSEQ multiplex PCR, and the TCRdb table lists in-frame clones only, not all of them. The data hold about 140,000 clones, with about 85% observed a single time. Each donor was nominally healthy when sampled (though unrecorded immune exposures were likely). Study findings and constraints: Per a later analysis, about 18,000 TCR beta sequences showed association with HLA alleles at 0.05 false discovery rate. Exclusion as indistinguishable affected some V segments, including TRBV6-2 and TRBV6-3. Later findings reportedly placed an Asian-associated ancestry cluster below the roughly 730-donor mean for N-insertions.

Comment on this clone: The antigen is unknown.

The V call is TRBV28, the J call TRBJ1-5; the D is unclear. The source is a boy aged 2 to 10 in good health and CMV-seronegative. The sequenced sample consisted of PBMCs. The chain's CDR3 is CASTPNTGNQPQHF. The CDR3 nucleotides are TGTGCCAGCACCCCGAATACGGGCAATCAGCCCCAGCATTTT.